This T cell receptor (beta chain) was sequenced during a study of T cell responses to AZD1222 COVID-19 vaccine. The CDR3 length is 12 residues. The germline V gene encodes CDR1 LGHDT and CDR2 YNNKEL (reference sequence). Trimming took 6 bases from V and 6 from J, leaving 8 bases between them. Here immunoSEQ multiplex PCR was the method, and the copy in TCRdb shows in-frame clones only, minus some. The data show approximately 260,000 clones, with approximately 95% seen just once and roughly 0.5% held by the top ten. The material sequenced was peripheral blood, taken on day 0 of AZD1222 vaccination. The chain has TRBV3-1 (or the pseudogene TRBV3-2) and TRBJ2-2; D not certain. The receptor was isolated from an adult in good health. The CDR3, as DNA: TGTGCCAGCAGTTCGGTTTCCGGGGAGCTGTTTTTT. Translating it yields CASSSVSGELFF.